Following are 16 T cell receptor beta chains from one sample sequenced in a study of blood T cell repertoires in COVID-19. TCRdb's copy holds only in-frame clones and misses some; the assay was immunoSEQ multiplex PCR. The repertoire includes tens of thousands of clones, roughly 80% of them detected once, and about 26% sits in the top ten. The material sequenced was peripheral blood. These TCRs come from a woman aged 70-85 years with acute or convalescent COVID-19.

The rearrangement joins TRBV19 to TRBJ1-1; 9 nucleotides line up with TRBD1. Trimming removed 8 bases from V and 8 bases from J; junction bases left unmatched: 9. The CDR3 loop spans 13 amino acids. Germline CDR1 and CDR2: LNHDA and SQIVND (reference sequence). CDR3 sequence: CASQIRGTGEAFF. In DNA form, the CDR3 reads TGTGCCAGTCAAATACGGGGGACAGGGGAAGCTTTCTTT.

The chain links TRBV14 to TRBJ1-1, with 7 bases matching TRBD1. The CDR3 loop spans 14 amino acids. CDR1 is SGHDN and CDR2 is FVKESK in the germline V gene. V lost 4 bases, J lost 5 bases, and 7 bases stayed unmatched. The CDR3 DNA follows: TGTGCCAGCAGCCGATTACAGGGGAGAACTGAAGCTTTCTTT. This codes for CASSRLQGRTEAFF.

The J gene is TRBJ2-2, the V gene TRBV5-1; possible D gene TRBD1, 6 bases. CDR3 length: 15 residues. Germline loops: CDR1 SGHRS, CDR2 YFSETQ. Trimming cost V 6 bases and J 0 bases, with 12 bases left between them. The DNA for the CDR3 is TGCGCCAGCACCCAGGACAGACCGAACACCGGGGAGCTGTTTTTT. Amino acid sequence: CASTQDRPNTGELFF.

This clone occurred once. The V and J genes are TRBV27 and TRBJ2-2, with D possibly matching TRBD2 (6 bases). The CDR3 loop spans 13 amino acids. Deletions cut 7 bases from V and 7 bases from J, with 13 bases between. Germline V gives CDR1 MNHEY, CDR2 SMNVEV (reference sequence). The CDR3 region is CASKGGEVGELFF. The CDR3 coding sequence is TGTGCCAGCAAGGGCGGGGAGGTCGGGGAGCTGTTTTTT.

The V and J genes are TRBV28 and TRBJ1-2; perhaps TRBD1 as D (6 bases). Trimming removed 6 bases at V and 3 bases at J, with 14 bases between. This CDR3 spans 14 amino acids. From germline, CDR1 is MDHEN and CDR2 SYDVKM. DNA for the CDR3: TGTGCCAGCAGCCGCACTCGACAGGACTATGGCTACACCTTC. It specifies CASSRTRQDYGYTF.

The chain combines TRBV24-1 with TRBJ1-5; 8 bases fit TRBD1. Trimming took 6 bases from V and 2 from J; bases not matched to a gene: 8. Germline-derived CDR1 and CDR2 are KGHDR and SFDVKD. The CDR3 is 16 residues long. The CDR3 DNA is TGTGCCACCAGTTCTACAGGGGGTAGTGGCAATCAGCCCCAGCATTTT. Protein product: CATSSTGGSGNQPQHF.

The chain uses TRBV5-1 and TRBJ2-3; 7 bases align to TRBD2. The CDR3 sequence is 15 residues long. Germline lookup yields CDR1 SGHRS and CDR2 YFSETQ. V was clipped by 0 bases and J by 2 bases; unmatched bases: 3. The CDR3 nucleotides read TGCGCCAGCAGCTTGGCCGGGACTATCACAGATACGCAGTATTTT. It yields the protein CASSLAGTITDTQYF.

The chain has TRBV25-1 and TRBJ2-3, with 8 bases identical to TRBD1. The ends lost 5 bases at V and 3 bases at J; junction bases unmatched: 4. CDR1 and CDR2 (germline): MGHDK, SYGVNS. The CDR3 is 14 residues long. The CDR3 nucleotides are TGTGCCAGCAGTACCGACAGGGGAACAGATACGCAGTATTTT. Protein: CASSTDRGTDTQYF.

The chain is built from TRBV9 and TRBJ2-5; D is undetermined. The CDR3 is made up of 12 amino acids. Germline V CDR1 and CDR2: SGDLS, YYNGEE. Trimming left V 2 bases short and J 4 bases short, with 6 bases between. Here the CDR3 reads CASSVYGETQYF. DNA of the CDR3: TGTGCCAGCAGCGTCTACGGAGAGACCCAGTACTTC.

CDR3 in amino acids: CATSAGFSYEQYF. CDR3 nucleotides: TGTGCCACCAGCGCGGGATTTTCCTACGAGCAGTACTTC. The chain recombines TRBV15 with TRBJ2-7; TRBD2 is a possible D gene (6 bases). V lost 5 bases and J 1 base, leaving 9 bases between the germline ends. The germline V gene encodes CDR1 LNHNV and CDR2 YYDKDF (reference sequence). The CDR3 covers 13 residues.

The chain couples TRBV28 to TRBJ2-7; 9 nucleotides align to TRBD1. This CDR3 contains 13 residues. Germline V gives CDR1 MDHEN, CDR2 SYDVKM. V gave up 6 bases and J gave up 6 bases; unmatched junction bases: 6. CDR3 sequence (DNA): TGTGCCAGCAGCCTAGGACAGGGGTCCGAGCAGTACTTC. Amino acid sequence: CASSLGQGSEQYF.

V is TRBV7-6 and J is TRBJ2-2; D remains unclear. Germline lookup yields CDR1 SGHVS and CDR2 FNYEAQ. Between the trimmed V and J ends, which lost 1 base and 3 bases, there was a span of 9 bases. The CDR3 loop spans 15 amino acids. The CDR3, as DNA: TGTGCCAGCAGCTTAGATGGGCCCGACACCGGGGAGCTGTTTTTT. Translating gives CASSLDGPDTGELFF.

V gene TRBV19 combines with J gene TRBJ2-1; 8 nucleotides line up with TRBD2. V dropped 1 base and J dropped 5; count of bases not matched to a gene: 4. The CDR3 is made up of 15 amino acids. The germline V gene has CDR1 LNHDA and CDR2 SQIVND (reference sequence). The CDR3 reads CASSIALAGNNEQFF. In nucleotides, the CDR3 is TGTGCCAGTAGTATAGCCCTAGCGGGTAACAATGAGCAGTTCTTC.

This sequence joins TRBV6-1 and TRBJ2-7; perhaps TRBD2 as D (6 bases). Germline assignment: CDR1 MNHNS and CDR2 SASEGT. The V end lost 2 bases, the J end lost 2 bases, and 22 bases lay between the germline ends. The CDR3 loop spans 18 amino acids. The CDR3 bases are TGTGCCAGCAGTGAATACCCCAGGAGGGTAGCGTCCCCCTACGAGCAGTACTTC. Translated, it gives CASSEYPRRVASPYEQYF.

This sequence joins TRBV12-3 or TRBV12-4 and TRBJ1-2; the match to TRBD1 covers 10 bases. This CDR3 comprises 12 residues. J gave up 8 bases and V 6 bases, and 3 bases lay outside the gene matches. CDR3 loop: CASRTGGFGYTF. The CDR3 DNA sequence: TGTGCCAGCAGGACAGGGGGCTTCGGCTACACCTTC.

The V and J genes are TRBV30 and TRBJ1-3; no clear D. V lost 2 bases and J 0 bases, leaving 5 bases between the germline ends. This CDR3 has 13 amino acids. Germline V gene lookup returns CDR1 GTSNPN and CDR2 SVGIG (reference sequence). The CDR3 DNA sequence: TGTGCCTGGAGTCCAGGCTCTGGAAACACCATATATTTT. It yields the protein CAWSPGSGNTIYF.